The clone carrying this T cell receptor (beta chain) has at least ten counts. Antigen specificity is unknown. TCRdb reanalysed the 5' RACE reads using MiXCR and keeps one entry per CDR3 protein. This repertoire shows 30,000 to 45,000 distinct CDR3 sequences, approximately 7.5% found once; its top ten account for 25% to 30%. Time point here: sample taken at primary tumor resection. Sequencing covered unsorted whole RNA taken from tumor, nontumor lung or frozen PBMC. The sample comes from a study of spatial heterogeneity in lung cancer. Points from the study as a whole: Among blood samples, ubiquitous expanded tumor TCRs appeared more at resection than at follow-up.

Germline loops: CDR1 LNHDA, CDR2 SQIVND (reference sequence). V dropped 7 bases and J dropped 2 bases, with 16 bases sitting between them. CDR3 size: 15 residues. The TCR comes from a male donor with early-stage non-small cell lung cancer. The chain is built from TRBV19 and TRBJ2-3, with D unresolved. The source material was PBMCs, sampled at surgery. The CDR3 spells CASTQDGTNTDTQYF. The CDR3 nucleotides read TGTGCCAGTACCCAAGATGGAACCAACACAGATACGCAGTATTTT.